This is a list of T cell receptor beta chains from one sample in a study of blood T cell repertoires in COVID-19. Data came from immunoSEQ multiplex PCR; TCRdb stores just in-frame clones and leaves some out. The table records 100,000 or so clones, approximately 86% of them present only once. Sequencing was done on a sample of peripheral blood. These receptors were obtained from a woman aged 55 to 70 in a cohort sampled during active or convalescent COVID-19. Each CDR3 is given with its conserved first and last residue. Each record gives: CDR3 protein, D gene, clone size, V gene, J gene. The D gene is left open where the match is weak. Not every row has a clone size; where given, it reads once, few, many or a size class.

cdr3_aa: CASSVGSEAYNSPLHF
d_call: .
clone_size: .
v_call: TRBV9
j_call: TRBJ1-6

cdr3_aa: CASSGGFGQGGKLFF
d_call: TRBD1
clone_size: .
v_call: TRBV2
j_call: TRBJ1-4

cdr3_aa: CASSKREDTEAFF
d_call: .
clone_size: .
v_call: TRBV11-2
j_call: TRBJ1-1

cdr3_aa: CASSPGSGSGETQYF
d_call: TRBD2
clone_size: .
v_call: TRBV18
j_call: TRBJ2-5

cdr3_aa: CASGGQGRGYTF
d_call: TRBD1
clone_size: .
v_call: TRBV19
j_call: TRBJ1-2

cdr3_aa: CASSARLGPMAQYF
d_call: .
clone_size: .
v_call: TRBV5-1
j_call: TRBJ2-5

cdr3_aa: CASSLIQGGYNEQFF
d_call: TRBD2
clone_size: .
v_call: TRBV11-2
j_call: TRBJ2-1

cdr3_aa: CASSLGRDSGELFF
d_call: .
clone_size: .
v_call: TRBV5-1
j_call: TRBJ2-2

cdr3_aa: CASSSTQRWTQYF
d_call: .
clone_size: .
v_call: TRBV6-5
j_call: TRBJ2-5

cdr3_aa: CAVRGQGVLYGYTF
d_call: TRBD1
clone_size: .
v_call: TRBV6-6
j_call: TRBJ1-2

cdr3_aa: CASSEYRAGKLFF
d_call: .
clone_size: .
v_call: TRBV7-9
j_call: TRBJ1-4

cdr3_aa: CASSYTPLAEQYF
d_call: .
clone_size: .
v_call: TRBV6-5
j_call: TRBJ2-7

cdr3_aa: CASSSPNLEVTGELFF
d_call: .
clone_size: few
v_call: TRBV5-4
j_call: TRBJ2-2

cdr3_aa: CSASGTDYGYTF
d_call: TRBD1
clone_size: once
v_call: TRBV20-1
j_call: TRBJ1-2

cdr3_aa: CASSHWGDRASGANVLTF
d_call: TRBD1
clone_size: .
v_call: TRBV3-1/TRBV3-2
j_call: TRBJ2-6

cdr3_aa: CASSLDGSGNTIYF
d_call: .
clone_size: .
v_call: TRBV28
j_call: TRBJ1-3

cdr3_aa: CASSPGGTAEAFF
d_call: .
clone_size: .
v_call: TRBV12-3/TRBV12-4
j_call: TRBJ1-1

cdr3_aa: CASSQVSRSGNTIYF
d_call: .
clone_size: .
v_call: TRBV4-1
j_call: TRBJ1-3

cdr3_aa: CSGLQGAQRDTQYF
d_call: TRBD1
clone_size: once
v_call: TRBV29-1
j_call: TRBJ2-3

cdr3_aa: CAISESRVEQFF
d_call: .
clone_size: .
v_call: TRBV10-3
j_call: TRBJ2-1

cdr3_aa: CASSLTGNYGYTF
d_call: .
clone_size: .
v_call: TRBV28
j_call: TRBJ1-2

cdr3_aa: CATQASNTEAFF
d_call: .
clone_size: .
v_call: TRBV11-2
j_call: TRBJ1-1

cdr3_aa: CASSAPGQITLNQPQHF
d_call: .
clone_size: .
v_call: TRBV6-1
j_call: TRBJ1-5

cdr3_aa: CASRRQTLSYEQYF
d_call: .
clone_size: once
v_call: TRBV13
j_call: TRBJ2-7

cdr3_aa: CASSPRDNSYNSPLHF
d_call: .
clone_size: .
v_call: TRBV7-9
j_call: TRBJ1-6

cdr3_aa: CASKQANTGELFF
d_call: .
clone_size: .
v_call: TRBV19
j_call: TRBJ2-2

cdr3_aa: CAGSRGLRGGDDGQYF
d_call: TRBD1
clone_size: .
v_call: TRBV3-1/TRBV3-2
j_call: TRBJ2-5